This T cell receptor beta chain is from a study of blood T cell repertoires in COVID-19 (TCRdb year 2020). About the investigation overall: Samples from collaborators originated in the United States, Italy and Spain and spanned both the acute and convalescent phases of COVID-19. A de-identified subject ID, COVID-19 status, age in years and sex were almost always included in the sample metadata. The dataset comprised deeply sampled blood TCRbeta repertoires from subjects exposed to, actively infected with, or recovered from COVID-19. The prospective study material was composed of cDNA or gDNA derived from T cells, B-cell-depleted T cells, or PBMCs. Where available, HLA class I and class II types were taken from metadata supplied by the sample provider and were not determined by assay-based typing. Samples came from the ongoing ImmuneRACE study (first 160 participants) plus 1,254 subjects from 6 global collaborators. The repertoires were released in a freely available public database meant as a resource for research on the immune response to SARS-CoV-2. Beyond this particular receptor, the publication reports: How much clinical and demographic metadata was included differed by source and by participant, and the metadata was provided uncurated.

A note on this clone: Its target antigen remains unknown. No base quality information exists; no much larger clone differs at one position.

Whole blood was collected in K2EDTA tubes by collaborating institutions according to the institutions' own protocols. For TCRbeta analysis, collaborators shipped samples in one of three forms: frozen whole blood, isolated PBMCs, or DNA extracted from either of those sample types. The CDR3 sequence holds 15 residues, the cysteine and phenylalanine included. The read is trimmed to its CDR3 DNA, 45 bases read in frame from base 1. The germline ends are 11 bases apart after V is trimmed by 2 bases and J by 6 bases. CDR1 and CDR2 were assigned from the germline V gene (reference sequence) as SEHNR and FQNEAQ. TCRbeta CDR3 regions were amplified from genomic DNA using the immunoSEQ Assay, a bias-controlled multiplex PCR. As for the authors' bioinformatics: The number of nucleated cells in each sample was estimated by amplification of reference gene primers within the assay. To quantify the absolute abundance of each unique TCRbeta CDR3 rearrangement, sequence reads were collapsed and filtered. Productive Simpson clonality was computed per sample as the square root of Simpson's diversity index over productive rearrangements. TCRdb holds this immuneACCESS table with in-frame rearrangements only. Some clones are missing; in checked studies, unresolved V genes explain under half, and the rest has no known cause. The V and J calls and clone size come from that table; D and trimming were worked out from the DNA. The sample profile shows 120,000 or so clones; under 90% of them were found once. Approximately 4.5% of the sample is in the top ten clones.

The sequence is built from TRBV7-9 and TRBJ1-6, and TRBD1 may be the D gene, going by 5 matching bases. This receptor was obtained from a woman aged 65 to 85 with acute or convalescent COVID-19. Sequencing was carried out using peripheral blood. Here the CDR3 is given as CASSLIQGSNSPLHF. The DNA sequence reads TGTGCCAGCAGCTTAATTCAGGGTAGTAATTCACCCCTCCACTTT.